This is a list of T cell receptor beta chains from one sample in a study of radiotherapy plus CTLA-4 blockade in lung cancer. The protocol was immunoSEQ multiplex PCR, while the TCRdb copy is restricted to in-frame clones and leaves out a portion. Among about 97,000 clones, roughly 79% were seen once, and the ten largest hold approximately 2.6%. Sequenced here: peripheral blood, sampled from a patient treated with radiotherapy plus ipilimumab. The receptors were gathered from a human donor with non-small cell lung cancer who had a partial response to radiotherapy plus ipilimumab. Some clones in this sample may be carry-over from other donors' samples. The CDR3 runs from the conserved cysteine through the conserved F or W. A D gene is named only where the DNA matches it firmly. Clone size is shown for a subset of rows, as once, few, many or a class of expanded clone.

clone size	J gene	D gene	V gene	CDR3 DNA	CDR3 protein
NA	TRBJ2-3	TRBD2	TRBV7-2	TGTGCCAGCATCCGACTAGCGGGGGGACACTGGGATACGCAGTATTTT	CASIRLAGGHWDTQYF
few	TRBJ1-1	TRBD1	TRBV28	TGTGCCAGCAGACCACAGGGGCAAGTCACTGAAGCTTTCTTT	CASRPQGQVTEAFF
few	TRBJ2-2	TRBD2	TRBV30	TGTGCCTGGAGTGTACTTTTTTGGACTAGCGGAGAGACCGGGGAGCTGTTTTTT	CAWSVLFWTSGETGELFF
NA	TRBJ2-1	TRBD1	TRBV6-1	TGTGCCAGCAGTGACAGGGGGTCCTCCTACAATGAGCAGTTCTTC	CASSDRGSSYNEQFF
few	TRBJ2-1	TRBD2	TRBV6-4	TGTGCCAGCAGTCAGCTAGCGGGAGTAGGGGAGCAGTTCTTC	CASSQLAGVGEQFF
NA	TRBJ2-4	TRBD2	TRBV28	TGTGCCAGCAGTGAGTTAGCGGGAGGGATGACCAAAAACATTCAGTACTTC	CASSELAGGMTKNIQYF
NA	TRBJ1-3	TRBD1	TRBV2	TGTGCCAGCAGTGTGCGAGGGGGCCCTGGAAACACCATATATTTT	CASSVRGGPGNTIYF
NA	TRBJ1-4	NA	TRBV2	TGTGCCAGTTCTCGAGGGGGGGATGAAAAACTGTTTTTT	CASSRGGDEKLFF
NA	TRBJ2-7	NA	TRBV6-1	TGTGCCAGCAGTGAACCGGGAGAGATGTCCTACGAGCAGTACTTC	CASSEPGEMSYEQYF
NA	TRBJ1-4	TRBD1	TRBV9	TGTGCCAGCAGCCGACGGACAGGGGCAGTAGATGAAAAACTGTTTTTT	CASSRRTGAVDEKLFF
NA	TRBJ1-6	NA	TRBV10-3	TGTGCCATCAGTGAGAGAGCGGTCTCCGGATCACCCCTCCACTTT	CAISERAVSGSPLHF
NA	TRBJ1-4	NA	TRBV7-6	TGTGCCAGCAGCTTAGTAAAAGGCGGGTCGAGAGAAAAACTGTTTTTT	CASSLVKGGSREKLFF
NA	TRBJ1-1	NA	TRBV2	TGTGCCAGCATGACCGGGGAGGACACTGAAGCTTTCTTT	CASMTGEDTEAFF
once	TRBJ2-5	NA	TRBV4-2	TGTGCCAGCAGCCAGTCCGTTGGTGGGGGGGCGCGGGAGACCCAGTACTTC	CASSQSVGGGARETQYF
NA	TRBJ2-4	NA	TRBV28	TGTGCCAGCAGTTTAGGTTTCGGCAGGGCCAATTACATTCAGTACTTC	CASSLGFGRANYIQYF
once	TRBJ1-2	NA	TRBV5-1	TGCGCCAGCAGCTTGGGAACTTATAACGAGGGCTACACCTTC	CASSLGTYNEGYTF
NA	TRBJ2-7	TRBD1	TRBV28	TGTGCCAGCAGAACCGGGACAGGGCCCTACGAGCAGTACTTC	CASRTGTGPYEQYF
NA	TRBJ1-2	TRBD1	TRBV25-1	TGTGCCAGCAGTCCAGGGGACAGTTGGCGTGATGGCTACACCTTC	CASSPGDSWRDGYTF
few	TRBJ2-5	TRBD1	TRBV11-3	TGTGCCACCTCGCCGGGTCGGACAGGGACAGAAGAGACCCAGTACTTC	CATSPGRTGTEETQYF
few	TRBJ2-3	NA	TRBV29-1	TGCAGCGCCTGGGGGACTCTTAGCACAGATACGCAGTATTTT	CSAWGTLSTDTQYF
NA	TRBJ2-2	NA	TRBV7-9	TGTGCCAGCAGCTTAGCTGGAGCCACCGGGGAGCTGTTTTTT	CASSLAGATGELFF
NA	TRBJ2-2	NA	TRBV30	TGTGCCTGGAGCCATCTCATAGCGGTCGCCGGGGAGCTGTTTTTT	CAWSHLIAVAGELFF
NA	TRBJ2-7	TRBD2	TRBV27	TGTGCCAGCAGTTTGACTAGCGGGGGTTACGAGCAGTACTTC	CASSLTSGGYEQYF
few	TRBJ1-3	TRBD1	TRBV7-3	TGTGCCAGCAGCCCACAGGGGGCGTCTGGGAACACCATATATTTT	CASSPQGASGNTIYF
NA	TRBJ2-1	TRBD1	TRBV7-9	TGTGCCAGCAGCCAGAAGGACAGGGTAGCGGCTTGGCAGTTCTTC	CASSQKDRVAAWQFF
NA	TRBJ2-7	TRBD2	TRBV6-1	TGTGCCAGCAGCCTGGTAGAGCGGGAGTATTTCTTC	CASSLVEREYFF
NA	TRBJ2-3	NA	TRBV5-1	TGCGCCAGCAGCATGGCCGGGTTAGGCACAGATACGCAGTATTTT	CASSMAGLGTDTQYF
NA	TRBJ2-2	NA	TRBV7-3	TGTGCCAGCAGTTTACAGGGCAGCACCGGGGAGCTGTTTTTT	CASSLQGSTGELFF
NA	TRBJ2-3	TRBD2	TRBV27	TGTGCCAGCAGTTTCTCTCCTAGGACTAGCGGGGGGGCAAGCACAGATACGCAGTATTTT	CASSFSPRTSGGASTDTQYF
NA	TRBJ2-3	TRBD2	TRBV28	TGTGCCAGCAGCCGAGCGGGAGCCCGCACAGATACGCAGTATTTT	CASSRAGARTDTQYF
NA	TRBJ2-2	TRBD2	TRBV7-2	TGTGCCAGCAGCGAACTAGCGGGGGTCACCGGGGAGCTGTTTTTT	CASSELAGVTGELFF
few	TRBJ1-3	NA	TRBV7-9	TGTGCCAGCAGCCCCACCAGCGGCTCTGGAAACACCATATATTTT	CASSPTSGSGNTIYF
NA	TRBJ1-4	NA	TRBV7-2	TGTGCCAGCAGCTTAAATAGGGGGGAAAAACTGTTTTTT	CASSLNRGEKLFF
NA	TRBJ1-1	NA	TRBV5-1	TGCGCCAGCAGCTTTCAGGGGAACACTGAAGCTTTCTTT	CASSFQGNTEAFF
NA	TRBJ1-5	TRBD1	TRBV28	TGTGCCAGCAGTCCCGGGACAGGGGGTAGCAATCAGCCCCAGCATTTT	CASSPGTGGSNQPQHF
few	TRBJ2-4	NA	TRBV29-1	TGCAGCGTGCGAACAACCTCGGGGAACATTCAGTACTTC	CSVRTTSGNIQYF
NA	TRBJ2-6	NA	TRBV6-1	TGTGCCAGCAGTCCAGAAGCTGGGGCCAACGTCCTGACTTTC	CASSPEAGANVLTF
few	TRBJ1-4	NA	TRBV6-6	TGTGCCAGCAGTTACGATGGCGGGGGTAGGGAAAAACTGTTTTTT	CASSYDGGGREKLFF
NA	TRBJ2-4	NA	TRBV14	TGTGCCAGCAGCCAAGATTCTGTCGGGTGGCGGGGTTCAGCCAAAAACATTCAGTACTTC	CASSQDSVGWRGSAKNIQYF
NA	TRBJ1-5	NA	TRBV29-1	TGCAGCGTTGGAGGACAGAGCAATCAGCCCCAGCATTTT	CSVGGQSNQPQHF
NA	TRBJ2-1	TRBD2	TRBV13	TGTGCCAGCAGCCCAGAGGGCGGGAGCCCCTACAATGAGCAGTTCTTC	CASSPEGGSPYNEQFF
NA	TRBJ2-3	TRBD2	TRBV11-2	TGTGCCAGCAGCTTAACTAGCGGGGGGGCCCCAGATACGCAGTATTTT	CASSLTSGGAPDTQYF
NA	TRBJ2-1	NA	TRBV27	TGTGCCAGCAGTTTATTGGGGGGTGGGCGCTACAATGAGCAGTTCTTC	CASSLLGGGRYNEQFF
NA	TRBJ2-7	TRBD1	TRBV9	TGTGCCAGCAGCAGGGACAGTGGCTACGAGCAGTACTTC	CASSRDSGYEQYF
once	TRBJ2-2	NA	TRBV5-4	TGTGCCAGCAGCCCCATAAAGGGGCTGAGCACCGGGGAGCTGTTTTTT	CASSPIKGLSTGELFF
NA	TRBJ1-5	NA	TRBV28	TGTGCCAGCAGGCCCCGGGACACTACATATCAGCCCCAGCATTTT	CASRPRDTTYQPQHF
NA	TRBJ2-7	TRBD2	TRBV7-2	TGTGCCAGCAGCTTACTAGCGGAAACCTACGAGCAGTACTTC	CASSLLAETYEQYF
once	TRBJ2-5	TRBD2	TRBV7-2	TGTGCCAGCAGCTTAGGGCTAGCGGGGAAAGAGACCCAGTACTTC	CASSLGLAGKETQYF
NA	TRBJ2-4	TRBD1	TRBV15	TGTGCCACCAGCAGAGATACCCCAGAACAGGGGTACGGTATTTTGGCCAAAAACATTCAGTACTTC	CATSRDTPEQGYGILAKNIQYF
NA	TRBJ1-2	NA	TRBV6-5	TGTGCCAGCAGTTACCTGACTCAGGGGCTAGATTATGGCTACACCTTC	CASSYLTQGLDYGYTF
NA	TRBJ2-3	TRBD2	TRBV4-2	TGTGCCAGCAGCCAAGCCTCACTAGCGGGAAGCACAGATACGCAGTATTTT	CASSQASLAGSTDTQYF
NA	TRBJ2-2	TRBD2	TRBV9	TGTGCCAGCAGCCTATACGGGACTAGCGGGTCGAACACCGGGGAGCTGTTTTTT	CASSLYGTSGSNTGELFF
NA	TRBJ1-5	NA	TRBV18	TGTGCCAGCTCCCACGGAGACAGCAATCAGCCCCAGCATTTT	CASSHGDSNQPQHF
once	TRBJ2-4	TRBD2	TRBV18	TGTGCCAGCTCACCACGGGTCTCTAGCGGGGTAGCCAAAAACATTCAGTACTTC	CASSPRVSSGVAKNIQYF
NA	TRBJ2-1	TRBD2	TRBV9	TGTGCCAGCAGCGTAGCTACCCTAGCGGGAGGGGAGCAGTTCTTC	CASSVATLAGGEQFF
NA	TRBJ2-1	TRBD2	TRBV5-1	TGCGCCAGCAGCTTCCCGACTAGCGGGACTATCGGATACAATGAGCAGTTCTTC	CASSFPTSGTIGYNEQFF
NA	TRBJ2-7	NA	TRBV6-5	TGTGCCAGCAGTTTTCTTCCCCTCTCCGAGCAGTACTTC	CASSFLPLSEQYF